Sequencing of this T cell receptor beta chain was carried out in a study of beta chain features in type 1 diabetes. The CDR3 totals 15 residues. V trimming: 3 bases; J trimming: 8 bases; junction bases outside the gene matches: 2. Germline loops: CDR1 SGHNT, CDR2 YYREEE (reference sequence). Investigators reverse transcribed all isolated RNA, so they sequenced expressed TCRB transcripts. The method was immunoSEQ multiplex PCR; TCRdb's version includes in-frame clones alone and lacks a portion of them. The data hold around 150,000 clones, with about a tenth observed a single time. Findings of the study overall: PCR could preferentially amplify shorter templates, alike in patients and controls. Naive, central memory and Treg TCRB repertoires seemed to resemble each other more closely in patients than they did in healthy donors. Type 1 diabetes patients had moderately but significantly shorter TCRB CDR3s in all four CD4+ subsets.

With regard to this clone: What it binds is unknown.

This chain links TRBV5-4 with TRBJ2-1; 16 bases align to TRBD2. The receptor was derived from a man younger than 45 with type 1 diabetes. Input material: central memory CD4+ T cells from blood. CDR3: CASSWGTSGRDEQFF. In nucleotides, the CDR3 is TGTGCCAGCAGCTGGGGGACTAGCGGGAGGGATGAGCAGTTCTTC.